This T cell receptor beta chain was captured in a study of cytomegalovirus exposure and HLA in healthy donors. Primers included in the PCR were 60 Vbeta and 13 Jbeta primers. Generated by immunoSEQ multiplex PCR, the TCRdb table keeps only in-frame clones and is missing some. This table has nearly 110,000 clones, around 79% appearing once. This clone turned up a few times. What it binds is not known. This CDR3 comprises 17 residues. Germline-derived CDR1 and CDR2 are KGHSH and LQKENI. The trim removed 0 bases at V and 4 bases at J, leaving 7 bases unmatched. Study results and limitations: Cytomegalovirus-associated status was assigned to some 180 TCR beta chains. What was likely a sequencing artifact was a cluster of highly shared sequence variants. The study dropped some indistinguishable V segments, TRBV6-2 and TRBV6-3 among them. A later analysis reportedly identified an Asian-associated ancestry cluster as carrying fewer N-insertions than the roughly 700-donor mean.

The J gene is TRBJ2-2, the V gene TRBV18; TRBD2 agrees at 8 bases. This clonotype originated in a man aged 55-75 years in good health and CMV-seronegative. Sequenced sample: PBMCs. Here the CDR3 reads CASSPPASGGGTGELFF. In DNA form, the CDR3 reads TGTGCCAGCTCACCACCGGCAAGCGGGGGAGGCACCGGGGAGCTGTTTTTT.